These T cell receptor beta chains were read from a single sample in a study of shared clonotypes between healthy human individuals. The protocol was immunoSEQ multiplex PCR, while the TCRdb copy is restricted to in-frame clones and leaves out a portion. The data show approximately 2.4 million clones, under 97% seen once. Sequenced material: naive CD4+ T cells sorted from blood. All receptors come from a young man in good health. Each CDR3 is given with its conserved first and last residue. The order of the fields is J gene, V gene, D gene, CDR3 protein. The D gene is left open where the match is weak.

j_gene: TRBJ2-1
v_gene: TRBV2
d_gene: .
CDR3aa: CASSDWTSNEQFF

j_gene: TRBJ1-2
v_gene: TRBV10-3
d_gene: .
CDR3aa: CAISQGVGYGYTF

j_gene: TRBJ2-1
v_gene: TRBV28
d_gene: .
CDR3aa: CASSLPDLTGSDEQFF

j_gene: TRBJ2-7
v_gene: TRBV6-1
d_gene: .
CDR3aa: CASSDPRQVREQYF

j_gene: TRBJ1-1
v_gene: TRBV28
d_gene: .
CDR3aa: CASSRAAPTEAFF

j_gene: TRBJ2-5
v_gene: TRBV9
d_gene: TRBD2
CDR3aa: CASSAGLAGGQETQYF

j_gene: TRBJ2-7
v_gene: TRBV28
d_gene: .
CDR3aa: CASSLGTASYEQYF

j_gene: TRBJ2-1
v_gene: TRBV7-9
d_gene: TRBD1
CDR3aa: CASSPRDRGFFF

j_gene: TRBJ2-3
v_gene: TRBV7-9
d_gene: .
CDR3aa: CASSLDGGPENTQYF

j_gene: TRBJ2-3
v_gene: TRBV6-5
d_gene: TRBD2
CDR3aa: CASKRGKRDTQYF

j_gene: TRBJ2-1
v_gene: TRBV7-2
d_gene: TRBD2
CDR3aa: CASSRLAGEFDEQFF

j_gene: TRBJ2-5
v_gene: TRBV5-1
d_gene: .
CDR3aa: CASSLGDWKETQYF

j_gene: TRBJ1-6
v_gene: TRBV4-3
d_gene: .
CDR3aa: CASSQGSSYNSPLHF